This T cell receptor beta chain was documented in a study of beta chain features in type 1 diabetes. Study outcomes and limitations: A moderate, significant TCRB CDR3 shortening appeared in type 1 diabetes across four CD4+ subsets. VDJ junctions from type 1 diabetes patients carried fewer insertions and larger deletions.

Germline V CDR1 and CDR2: MNHEY, SVGAGI. The CDR3 is 14 amino acids. Trimming stripped 6 bases from V and 3 bases from J, with 11 bases between. As concerns this clone: Its cognate antigen is unknown.

Expressed TCRB transcripts were sequenced, since all the RNA that had been isolated was reverse transcribed. TCRdb's table, derived via immunoSEQ multiplex PCR, lists solely in-frame clones and lacks some. This sample has about 340,000 clones, with around 9.3% found just once. CD4+ naive, central memory, regulatory and stem cell-like memory cells were sorted via CD45RO/CCR7/CD25/CD127/CD95/CD27. The receptor comes from a man aged 30-40 years with type 1 diabetes. This chain uses TRBV6-5 with TRBJ1-4; D is possibly TRBD1 (6 bases). Sequencing input: central memory CD4+ T cells from blood. The CDR3 reads CASSRGLANEKLFF. The CDR3 coding sequence is TGTGCCAGCAGCCGGGGGCTTGCTAATGAAAAACTGTTTTTT.